A single sample gave rise to the 10 T cell receptor beta chains below, sequenced in a study of cytomegalovirus exposure and HLA in healthy donors. PCR employed 60 Vbeta and 13 Jbeta primers. The table came from immunoSEQ multiplex PCR; TCRdb's copy has only in-frame clones and leaves some out. The sample shows some 160,000 clones, 60% to 80% of them seen only once. Sequenced sample: PBMCs. The origin of the receptors is a man in his sixties in good health and CMV-seronegative.

The sample holds one count of this clone. CDR3 loop: CAWSEAGTGSYGYTF. CDR3 coding DNA: TGTGCCTGGAGCGAGGCCGGGACAGGGAGTTATGGCTACACCTTC. This chain uses TRBV30 with TRBJ1-2; 9 bases are shared with TRBD1. The CDR3 loop spans 15 amino acids. Germline V CDR1 and CDR2: GTSNPN, SVGIG (reference sequence). J lost 5 bases, V lost 3 bases, and 10 bases had no gene match.

This sequence joins TRBV2 and TRBJ2-3, with 8 bases lining up with TRBD1. Germline V lookup: CDR1 SNHLY, CDR2 FYNNEI. V trimming: 4 bases; J trimming: 3 bases; junction bases outside the gene matches: 6. This CDR3 spans 15 amino acids. CDR3 coding DNA: TGTGCCAGCAGTGCGGACAGGGTAGGGACAGATACGCAGTATTTT. Translation gives CASSADRVGTDTQYF.

This clone was seen just once. This chain uses TRBV6-1 with TRBJ2-7, with 10 positions matching TRBD2. CDR1 is MNHNS and CDR2 is SASEGT in the germline V gene. The CDR3 spans 17 residues. The V and J ends lost 3 bases and 4 bases, in that order; junction bases with no gene match: 12. The CDR3 DNA reads as TGTGCCAGCAGTGAGGGACAGGCGACTAGCGGGCGGTACGAGCAGTACTTC. This gives the protein CASSEGQATSGRYEQYF.

The gene calls are TRBV19 and TRBJ2-7, with D possibly matching TRBD1 (5 bases). Germline assignment: CDR1 LNHDA and CDR2 SQIVND (reference sequence). Trimming stripped 5 bases from V and 3 bases from J, with 14 bases between. The CDR3 has 14 residues. CDR3 nucleotides: TGTGCCAGTAGTCCCCAGGGCGGCGACTACGAGCAGTACTTC. It specifies CASSPQGGDYEQYF.

The chain uses TRBV18 and TRBJ1-1; TRBD1 matches at 7 bases. This CDR3 is 16 amino acids long. CDR1 is KGHSH, CDR2 LQKENI, per germline. Trimming removed 3 bases from V and 1 base from J; junction bases left unmatched: 8. The CDR3 DNA sequence: TGTGCCAGCTCACCGTTTCAGGGACAGACGAACACTGAAGCTTTCTTT. This gives the protein CASSPFQGQTNTEAFF.

The rearrangement uses TRBV5-6 and TRBJ2-7; 10 nucleotides match TRBD2. The CDR3 sequence is 15 residues long. The germline V gene has CDR1 SGHDT and CDR2 YYEEEE. V lost 0 bases to trimming and J lost 3 bases; unmatched junction nucleotides: 3. CDR3: CASSLVTSGLYEQYF. CDR3 DNA sequence: TGTGCCAGCAGCTTGGTGACTAGCGGGCTCTACGAGCAGTACTTC.

The J gene is TRBJ1-5, the V gene TRBV9; perhaps TRBD1 as D (5 bases). Per germline, CDR1 SGDLS and CDR2 YYNGEE. V was cut by 0 bases and J by 9 bases, with 10 bases left in between. There are 13 residues in the CDR3. The DNA for the CDR3 is TGTGCCAGCAGCGTAGCGCAGGGTTCGCCCCAGCATTTT. Translation: CASSVAQGSPQHF.

This chain joins TRBV28 and TRBJ2-7; D is unresolved. CDR3 size: 11 residues. The germline V gene has CDR1 MDHEN and CDR2 SYDVKM. V was cut by 4 bases and J by 4 bases, with 5 bases left in between. For the CDR3, the DNA is TGTGCCAGCAGTTCCCCATACGAGCAGTACTTC. Its protein product is CASSSPYEQYF.

This clone has only one observation. The chain recombines TRBV6-5 with TRBJ2-3, with no clear D. Germline V lookup: CDR1 MNHEY, CDR2 SVGAGI. V lost 0 bases and J 0 bases, leaving 7 bases between the germline ends. This CDR3 has 15 residues. The CDR3 bases are TGTGCCAGCAGTTACTCGGTTAGTAGCACAGATACGCAGTATTTT. Its translation: CASSYSVSSTDTQYF.

The V call is TRBV6-1, the J call TRBJ2-7, with 8 bases fitting TRBD2. The CDR3 is 15 residues long. Trimming took 4 bases from V and 1 from J; bases not matched to a gene: 6. The V gene's germline CDR1 is MNHNS and CDR2 SASEGT. The CDR3 here is CASSGLAGGSYEQYF. CDR3 sequence (DNA): TGTGCCAGCAGTGGGCTGGCGGGGGGTTCCTACGAGCAGTACTTC.